The 23 T cell receptor beta chains in this list originate from one sample, sequenced in a study of CD8+CD57+ T cells in acquired aplastic anemia (dated by TCRdb to 2017 to 2018). Sequencer: Illumina HiSeq 2000. Genomic DNA served as template for TCR beta VDJ combination and CDR3 sequence profiling. TCRdb took the public reads, trimmed them with fastp at Q25, ran MiXCR for clone calling and kept in-frame beta chains. Each record represents a unique CDR3 protein, reported with the most common genes and DNA among its rows. This sample gives roughly 200,000 distinct CDR3 sequences in total; 50% to 70% of them show up just once. Around 58% of the sample rests with the top ten. Flow cytometry had shown CD8+CD57+ cell expansion in the patients selected for sequencing. Sequenced: sorted CD4+, CD8+, or CD8+CD57+ T cells (not recorded which) from PBMCs. Receptors originate from a human donor with aplastic anemia.

This clonotype was counted a few times. One junction end does not reproduce the germline sequence, and a read error may be involved. The CDR3 sequence is CASSLGTGATGEPFF. The CDR3 coding sequence is TGTGCCAGCAGTTTAGGGACAGGGGCGACCGGGGAGCCGTTTTTT. V is TRBV12-3 or TRBV12-4 and J is TRBJ2-2; 9 bases fit TRBD1. This CDR3 has 15 residues.

The chain couples TRBV7-9 to TRBJ2-1; TRBD2 is a possible D gene (5 bases). Germline CDR1 SEHNR, CDR2 FQNEAQ (reference sequence). Trimming pared 9 bases from V and 8 bases from J, leaving 11 bases between. This CDR3 region has 11 residues. The CDR3 sequence is CASRTRDEQFF. CDR3 nucleotides: TGTGCCAGTAGAACTAGGGATGAGCAGTTCTTC.

The V gene is TRBV20-1, the J gene TRBJ2-1; perhaps TRBD2 as D (6 bases). This CDR3 has 15 amino acids. The V and J ends lost 0 bases and 6 bases respectively, with 15 bases between them. The germline V gene encodes CDR1 DFQATT and CDR2 SNEGSKA (reference sequence). CDR3 protein: CSARDRAGIFNEQFF. The DNA for the CDR3 is TGCAGTGCTAGAGATCGGGCGGGAATCTTCAATGAGCAGTTCTTC.

This rearrangement joins TRBV19 to TRBJ1-5; tentative D call: TRBD1 (5 bases). V was cut by 6 bases and J by 4 bases, with 13 bases left in between. The CDR3 has 14 amino acids. CDR1 and CDR2 (germline): LNHDA, SQIVND (reference sequence). Here the CDR3 reads CASRVDSQNQPQHF. The CDR3 region has the DNA TGTGCCAGTAGAGTCGACAGCCAGAATCAGCCCCAGCATTTT.

The chain couples TRBV24-1 to TRBJ1-1, with 8 bases that match TRBD1. The germline CDR1 and CDR2 sequences are KGHDR and SFDVKD. After removal of 4 bases from V and 4 bases from J, the junction contained 4 bases not matched to a gene. The CDR3 extends over 14 amino acids. This CDR3 reads CATSDNRGSTEAFF. The CDR3 nucleotides read TGTGCCACCAGTGACAACAGGGGGTCCACTGAAGCTTTCTTT.

The rearrangement joins TRBV15 to TRBJ1-1, with unresolved D. Trimming stripped 1 base from V and 0 bases from J, with 12 bases between. Germline CDR1 and CDR2: LNHNV and YYDKDF (reference sequence). This CDR3 contains 16 residues. CDR3 residues: CATSRGAATLNTEAFF. The CDR3 bases are TGTGCCACCAGCAGAGGAGCAGCGACCCTGAACACTGAAGCTTTCTTT.

The rearrangement links TRBV9 to TRBJ2-5; D ambiguous. V lost 6 bases and J lost 4, with 13 bases in between. Germline V gene data show CDR1 as SGDLS and CDR2 as YYNGEE. There are 13 residues in the CDR3. For the CDR3, the DNA is TGTGCCAGCAAACGACTTGACGGAGAGACCCAGTACTTC. Translated, it gives CASKRLDGETQYF. The whole variable domain, remainder taken from reference TRBV9 and TRBJ2-5, is DSGVTQTPKHLITATGQRVTLRCSPRSGDLSVYWYQQSLDQGLQFLIQYYNGEERAKGNILERFSAQQFPDLHSELNLSSLELGDSALYFCASKRLDGETQYFGPGTRLLVL.

This chain links TRBV5-1 with TRBJ2-5, with TRBD1 matching over 7 bases. The CDR3 sequence is 16 residues long. The V gene end was trimmed by 8 bases and the J gene end by 1 base; junction bases not matched to a gene: 14. Per the germline V gene, CDR1 is SGHRS and CDR2 is YFSETQ. The DNA for the CDR3 is TGCGCCAGTTATGCTTCCAGGGGGAGAACCCAAGAGACCCAGTACTTC. It translates to CASYASRGRTQETQYF. The full variable domain, in which reference TRBV5-1 and TRBJ2-5 provide the parts outside the CDR3, is KAGVTQTPRYLIKTRGQQVTLSCSPISGHRSVSWYQQTPGQGLQFLFEYFSETQRNKGNFPGRFSGRQFSNSRSEMNVSTLELGDSALYLCASYASRGRTQETQYFGPGTRLLVL.

The chain combines TRBV12-3 or TRBV12-4 with TRBJ2-2; TRBD1 aligns across 7 bases. CDR3 length: 15 amino acids. V shed 6 bases, J shed 2 bases, and the junction held 6 bases outside the gene matches. The CDR3 DNA sequence: TGTGCCAGCAGCCTGACAGGGCTCAACACCGGGGAGCTGTTTTTT. Encoded protein: CASSLTGLNTGELFF.

This rearrangement joins TRBV19 to TRBJ2-7, with D perhaps matching TRBD1 (6 bases). Germline V lookup: CDR1 LNHDA, CDR2 SQIVND (reference sequence). This CDR3 spans 15 amino acids. Trimming left V 3 bases short and J 3 bases short, with 15 bases between. This CDR3 reads CASSISPGHLYEQYF. CDR3 bases: TGTGCCAGTAGTATCTCTCCGGGACACCTCTACGAGCAGTACTTC.

This chain joins TRBV2 and TRBJ2-7, with a weak D call TRBD2 (6 bases). V gave up 7 bases and J gave up 2 bases, with 15 bases separating them. Germline values: CDR1 SNHLY, CDR2 FYNNEI. The CDR3 spans 14 residues. The CDR3 spells CASTRAGRTYEQYF. Written as DNA, the CDR3 is TGTGCCAGCACTCGGGCGGGACGGACCTACGAGCAGTACTTC. The entire variable domain, with the rest obtained from reference TRBV2 and TRBJ2-7, is as follows: EPEVTQTPSHQVTQMGQEVILRCVPISNHLYFYWYRQILGQKVEFLVSFYNNEISEKSEIFDDQFSVERPDGSNFTLKIRSTKLEDSAMYFCASTRAGRTYEQYFGPGTRLTVT.

Only a few counts were recorded for this clonotype. The rearrangement joins TRBV19 to TRBJ2-7; no clear D. There are 12 residues in the CDR3. The V end was cut by 1 base, the J end by 4 bases, with 5 bases between. Germline CDR1 reads LNHDA; CDR2 reads SQIVND (reference sequence). The CDR3 is CASSIGGYEQYF. CDR3 bases: TGTGCCAGTAGTATAGGGGGATACGAGCAGTACTTC. The full variable domain, in which reference TRBV19 and TRBJ2-7 provide the parts outside the CDR3, is DGGITQSPKYLFRKEGQNVTLSCEQNLNHDAMYWYRQDPGQGLRLIYYSQIVNDFQKGDIAEGYSVSREKKESFPLTVTSAQKNPTAFYLCASSIGGYEQYFGPGTRLTVT.

A few counts support this clonotype. CDR3 loop: CSASLAGVETQYF. DNA of the CDR3: TGCAGTGCTAGCCTAGCGGGGGTAGAGACCCAGTACTTC. The chain has TRBV20-1 and TRBJ2-5; the match to TRBD2 covers 10 bases. The V segment lost 3 bases and the J segment 4 bases; nucleotides outside the gene matches: 2. Germline-derived CDR1 and CDR2 are DFQATT and SNEGSKA (reference sequence). This CDR3 has 13 residues.

The table lists this clonotype with many counts. The chain recombines TRBV2 with TRBJ2-3, with D tentatively TRBD1 (6 bases). CDR1 is SNHLY, CDR2 FYNNEI, per germline. V gave up 6 bases and J gave up 2 bases, with 15 bases separating them. The CDR3 runs to 15 residues. The CDR3 region is CASSHAGDLTDTQYF. The CDR3 nucleotides read TGTGCCAGCAGCCATGCAGGGGACCTCACAGATACGCAGTATTTT.

In this sample, this clonotype turned up once. V is TRBV2 and J is TRBJ1-1; the D is unclear. This CDR3 spans 14 amino acids. Germline CDR1 and CDR2: SNHLY and FYNNEI. Trimming took off 6 bases at V and 0 bases at J, with 11 bases between the two ends. CDR3 region: CASRGPPMNTEAFF. As DNA, the CDR3 is TGTGCCAGCAGGGGCCCTCCCATGAACACTGAAGCTTTCTTT.

The chain joins TRBV19 to TRBJ2-3, with 7 bases lining up with TRBD2. Germline values: CDR1 LNHDA, CDR2 SQIVND (reference sequence). The CDR3 covers 15 residues. V lost 9 bases to trimming and J lost 7 bases; unmatched junction nucleotides: 16. The CDR3: CASSLGGGGPNTQYF. The DNA of the CDR3 is TGTGCCAGCAGTTTAGGTGGGGGAGGGCCTAATACGCAGTATTTT.

This chain connects TRBV19 to TRBJ2-1; D gene ambiguous. The CDR3 loop spans 14 amino acids. The ends were cut back, 4 bases at V and 6 bases at J, with 13 bases in the middle. Germline V lookup: CDR1 LNHDA, CDR2 SQIVND (reference sequence). In nucleotides, the CDR3 is TGTGCCAGTAGTAATCGAAGGGATACCAATGAGCAGTTCTTC. Translation: CASSNRRDTNEQFF.

The chain couples TRBV19 to TRBJ1-2, with D tentatively TRBD1 (6 bases). There are 14 residues in the CDR3. V was cut by 5 bases and J by 2 bases, with 12 bases left in between. Germline-derived CDR1 and CDR2 are LNHDA and SQIVND (reference sequence). CDR3 amino acids: CASSGGGQNYGYTF. CDR3 DNA sequence: TGTGCCAGTAGTGGCGGGGGCCAGAACTATGGCTACACCTTC.

This clonotype was counted between two and nine times. The chain joins TRBV2 to TRBJ2-1, with D maybe TRBD1 (6 bases). V lost 1 base and J lost 15, with 16 bases in between. Germline V lookup: CDR1 SNHLY, CDR2 FYNNEI. CDR3 size: 13 residues. CDR3 region: CASSEGNFPGAFF. In DNA form, the CDR3 reads TGTGCCAGCAGTGAAGGGAACTTCCCAGGGGCGTTCTTC.

J is TRBJ2-1 and V is TRBV7-2, with 15 bases aligning to TRBD2. Germline V gene data show CDR1 as SGHTA and CDR2 as FQGNSA. This CDR3 region has 16 residues. The V segment lost 0 bases and the J segment 8 bases; nucleotides outside the gene matches: 2. CDR3 nucleotide sequence: TGTGCCAGCAGCTTAGCAGGACTAGCGGGGGGGCATGAGCAGTTCTTC. Its protein product is CASSLAGLAGGHEQFF.

There are a few counts of this clonotype. V gene TRBV19 combines with J gene TRBJ2-5, with 7 bases lining up with TRBD1. CDR1 and CDR2 (germline): LNHDA, SQIVND (reference sequence). The CDR3 spans 14 residues. V lost 3 bases and J lost 7; bases outside the gene matches: 8. CDR3 in DNA: TGTGCCAGTAGTATGAGGGGGCTGGCGGTGACCCAGTACTTC. It encodes CASSMRGLAVTQYF.

The rearrangement uses TRBV20-1 and TRBJ2-7, with 11 nucleotides matching TRBD1. Losses at the gene ends were 6 bases for V and 7 bases for J; bases not matched to a gene: 8. Looked up from germline, CDR1 is DFQATT and CDR2 is SNEGSKA (reference sequence). The CDR3 is made up of 13 amino acids. The CDR3 is CSACRDRGVEQYF. In DNA form, the CDR3 reads TGCAGTGCATGCCGGGACAGGGGGGTAGAGCAGTACTTC.

This chain links TRBV29-1 with TRBJ1-2, with TRBD1 matching over 8 bases. Germline values: CDR1 SQVTM, CDR2 ANQGSEA. CDR3 length: 16 residues. The V segment lost 4 bases and the J segment 5 bases; nucleotides outside the gene matches: 15. Here the CDR3 reads CSVGVGQGAMSYGYTF. CDR3 sequence (DNA): TGCAGCGTTGGAGTCGGGCAGGGGGCGATGTCTTATGGCTACACCTTC.